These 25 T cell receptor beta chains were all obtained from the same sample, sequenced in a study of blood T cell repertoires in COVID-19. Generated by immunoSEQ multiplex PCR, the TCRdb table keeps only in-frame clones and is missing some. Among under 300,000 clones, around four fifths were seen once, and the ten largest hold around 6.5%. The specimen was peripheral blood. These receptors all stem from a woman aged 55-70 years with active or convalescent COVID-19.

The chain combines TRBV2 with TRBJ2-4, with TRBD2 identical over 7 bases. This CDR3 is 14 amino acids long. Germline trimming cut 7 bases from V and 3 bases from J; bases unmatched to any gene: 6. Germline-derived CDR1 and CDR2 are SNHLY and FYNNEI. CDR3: CASTAERGKNIQYF. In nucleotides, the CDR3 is TGTGCCAGCACAGCCGAGCGGGGCAAAAACATTCAGTACTTC.

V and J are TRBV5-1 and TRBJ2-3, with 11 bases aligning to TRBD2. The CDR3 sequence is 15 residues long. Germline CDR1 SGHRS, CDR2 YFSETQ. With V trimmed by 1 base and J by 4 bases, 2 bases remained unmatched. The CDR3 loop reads CASSLQLAGADTQYF. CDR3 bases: TGCGCCAGCAGCTTGCAACTAGCGGGAGCAGATACGCAGTATTTT.

CDR3 in DNA: TGTGCCAGCAGGCGAGGGGGCAGCTACGAGCAGTACTTC. It translates to CASRRGGSYEQYF. This sequence joins TRBV6-5 and TRBJ2-7; 7 bases are a match to TRBD1. CDR3 length equals 13 residues. Losses at the gene ends were 6 bases for V and 3 bases for J; bases not matched to a gene: 5. CDR1 and CDR2 (germline): MNHEY, SVGAGI.

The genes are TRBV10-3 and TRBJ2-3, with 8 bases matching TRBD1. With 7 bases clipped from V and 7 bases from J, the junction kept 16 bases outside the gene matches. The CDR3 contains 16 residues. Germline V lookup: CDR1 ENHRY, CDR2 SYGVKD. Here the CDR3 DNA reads TGTGCCATCATGACTCAGGTGGCAGGGGGCCTGTATACGCAGTATTTT. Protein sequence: CAIMTQVAGGLYTQYF.

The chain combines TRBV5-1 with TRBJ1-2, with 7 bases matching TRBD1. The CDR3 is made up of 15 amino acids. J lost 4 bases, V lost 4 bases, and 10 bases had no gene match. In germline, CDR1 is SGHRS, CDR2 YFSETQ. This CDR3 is CASSPRQGGLYGYTF. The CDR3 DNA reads TGCGCCAGCAGCCCCCGACAGGGAGGCCTCTATGGCTACACCTTC.

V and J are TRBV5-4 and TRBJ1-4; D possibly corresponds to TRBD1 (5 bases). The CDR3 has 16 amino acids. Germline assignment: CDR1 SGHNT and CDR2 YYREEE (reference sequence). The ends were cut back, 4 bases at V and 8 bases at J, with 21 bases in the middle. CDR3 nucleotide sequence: TGTGCCAGCAGCCGGGACCCAGGGAGGGGTTCGGAAAAACTGTTTTTT. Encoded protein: CASSRDPGRGSEKLFF.

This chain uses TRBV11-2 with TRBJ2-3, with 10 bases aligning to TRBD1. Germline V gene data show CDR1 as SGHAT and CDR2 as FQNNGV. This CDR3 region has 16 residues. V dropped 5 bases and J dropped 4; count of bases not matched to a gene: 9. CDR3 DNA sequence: TGTGCCAGCAGCACCACCGGGACAGGGGTGTCAGATACGCAGTATTTT. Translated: CASSTTGTGVSDTQYF.

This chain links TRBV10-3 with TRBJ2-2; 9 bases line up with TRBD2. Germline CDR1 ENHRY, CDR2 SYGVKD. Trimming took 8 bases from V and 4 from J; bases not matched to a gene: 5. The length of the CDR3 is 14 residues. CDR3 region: CAIGLAGTTGELFF. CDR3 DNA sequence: TGTGCCATCGGGCTAGCGGGGACCACCGGGGAGCTGTTTTTT.

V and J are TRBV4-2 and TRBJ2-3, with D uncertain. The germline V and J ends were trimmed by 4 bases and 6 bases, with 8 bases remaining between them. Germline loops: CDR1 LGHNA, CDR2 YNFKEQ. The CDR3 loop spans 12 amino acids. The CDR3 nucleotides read TGTGCCAGCAGCCGCAATCGGGATACGCAGTATTTT. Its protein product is CASSRNRDTQYF.

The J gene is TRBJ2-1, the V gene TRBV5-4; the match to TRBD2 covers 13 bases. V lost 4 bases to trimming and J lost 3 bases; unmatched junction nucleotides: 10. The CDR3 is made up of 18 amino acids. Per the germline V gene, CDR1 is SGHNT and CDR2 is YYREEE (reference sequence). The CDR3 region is CASSPPTSGGALYNEQFF. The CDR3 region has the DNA TGTGCCAGCAGCCCACCTACTAGCGGGGGGGCCCTCTACAATGAGCAGTTCTTC.

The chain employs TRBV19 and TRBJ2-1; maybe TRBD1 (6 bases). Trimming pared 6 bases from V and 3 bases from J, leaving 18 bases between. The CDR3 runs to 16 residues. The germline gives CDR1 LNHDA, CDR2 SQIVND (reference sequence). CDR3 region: CASSMHDRTLYNEQFF. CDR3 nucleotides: TGTGCCAGTAGCATGCATGACAGGACACTCTACAATGAGCAGTTCTTC.

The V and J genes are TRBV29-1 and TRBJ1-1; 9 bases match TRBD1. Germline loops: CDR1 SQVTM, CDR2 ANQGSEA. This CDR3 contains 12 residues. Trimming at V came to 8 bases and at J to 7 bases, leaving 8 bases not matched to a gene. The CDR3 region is CSPGTGISEAFF. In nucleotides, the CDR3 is TGCAGCCCCGGGACAGGGATTAGTGAAGCTTTCTTT.

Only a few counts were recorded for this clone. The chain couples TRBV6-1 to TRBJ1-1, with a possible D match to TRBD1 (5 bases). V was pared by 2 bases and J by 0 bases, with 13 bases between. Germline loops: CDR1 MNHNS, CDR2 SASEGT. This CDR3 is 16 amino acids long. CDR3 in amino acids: CASSEIRRGLNTEAFF. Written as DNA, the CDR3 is TGTGCCAGCAGTGAAATACGAAGGGGATTGAACACTGAAGCTTTCTTT.

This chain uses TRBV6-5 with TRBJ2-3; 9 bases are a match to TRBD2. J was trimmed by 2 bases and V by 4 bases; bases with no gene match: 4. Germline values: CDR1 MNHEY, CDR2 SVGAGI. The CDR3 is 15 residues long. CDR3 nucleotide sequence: TGTGCCAGCAGTTCGACTAGCGGAGACACAGATACGCAGTATTTT. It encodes CASSSTSGDTDTQYF.

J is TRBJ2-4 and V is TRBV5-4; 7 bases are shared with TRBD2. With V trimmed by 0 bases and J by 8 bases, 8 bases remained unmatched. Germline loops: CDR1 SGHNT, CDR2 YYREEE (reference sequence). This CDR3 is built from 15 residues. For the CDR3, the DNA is TGTGCCAGCAGCTTGGGCGGGAGTGGCGGGGACATTCAGTACTTC. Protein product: CASSLGGSGGDIQYF. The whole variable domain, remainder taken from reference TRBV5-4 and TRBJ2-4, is ETGVTQSPTHLIKTRGQQVTLRCSSQSGHNTVSWYQQALGQGPQFIFQYYREEENGRGNFPPRFSGLQFPNYSSELNVNALELDDSALYLCASSLGGSGGDIQYFGAGTRLSVL.

CDR3 bases: TGTGCCAGCAGCTTAGCGATCATGTTTGGTAGGCGGAATGAGCAGTTCTTC. It encodes CASSLAIMFGRRNEQFF. This chain uses TRBV7-8 with TRBJ2-1; unclear D gene. The ends were cut back, 0 bases at V and 7 bases at J, with 19 bases in the middle. The length of the CDR3 is 17 residues. Looked up from germline, CDR1 is SGHVS and CDR2 is FQNEAQ.

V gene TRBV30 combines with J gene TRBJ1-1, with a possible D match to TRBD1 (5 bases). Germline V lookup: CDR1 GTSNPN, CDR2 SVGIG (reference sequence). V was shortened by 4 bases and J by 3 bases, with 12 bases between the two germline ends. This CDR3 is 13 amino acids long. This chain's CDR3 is CAWTGSQDTEAFF. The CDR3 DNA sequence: TGTGCCTGGACAGGGTCTCAGGACACTGAAGCTTTCTTT. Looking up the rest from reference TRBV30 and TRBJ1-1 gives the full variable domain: SQTIHQWPATLVQPVGSPLSLECTVEGTSNPNLYWYRQAAGRGLQLLFYSVGIGQISSEVPQNLSASRPQDRQFILSSKKLLLSDSGFYLCAWTGSQDTEAFFGQGTRLTVV.

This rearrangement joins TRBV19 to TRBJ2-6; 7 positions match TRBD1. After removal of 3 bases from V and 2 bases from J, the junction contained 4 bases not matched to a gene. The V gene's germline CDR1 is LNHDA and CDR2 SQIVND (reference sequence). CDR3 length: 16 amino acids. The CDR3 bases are TGTGCCAGTAGTATTGGCCAGGGGGCTGGGGCCAACGTCCTGACTTTC. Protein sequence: CASSIGQGAGANVLTF. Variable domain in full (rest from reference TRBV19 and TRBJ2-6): DGGITQSPKYLFRKEGQNVTLSCEQNLNHDAMYWYRQDPGQGLRLIYYSQIVNDFQKGDIAEGYSVSREKKESFPLTVTSAQKNPTAFYLCASSIGQGAGANVLTFGAGSRLTVL.

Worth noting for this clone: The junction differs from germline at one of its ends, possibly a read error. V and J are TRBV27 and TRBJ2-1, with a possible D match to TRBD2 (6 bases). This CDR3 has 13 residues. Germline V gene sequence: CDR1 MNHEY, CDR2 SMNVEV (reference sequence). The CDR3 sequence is CASSLLTGTELFF. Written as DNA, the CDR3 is TGTGCCAGCAGCCTCCTGACCGGGACTGAGCTGTTCTTC.

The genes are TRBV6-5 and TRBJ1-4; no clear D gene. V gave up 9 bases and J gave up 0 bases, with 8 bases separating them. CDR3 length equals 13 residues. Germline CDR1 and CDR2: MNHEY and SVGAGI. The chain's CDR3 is CASLGTTNEKLFF. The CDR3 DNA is TGTGCCAGTCTCGGGACAACTAATGAAAAACTGTTTTTT.

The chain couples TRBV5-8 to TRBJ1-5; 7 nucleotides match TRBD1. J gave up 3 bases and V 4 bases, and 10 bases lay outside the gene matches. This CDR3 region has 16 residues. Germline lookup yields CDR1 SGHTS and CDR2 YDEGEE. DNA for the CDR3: TGTGCCAGCAGCCGGGGCGGCAGGGGGTACAATCAGCCCCAGCATTTT. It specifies CASSRGGRGYNQPQHF.

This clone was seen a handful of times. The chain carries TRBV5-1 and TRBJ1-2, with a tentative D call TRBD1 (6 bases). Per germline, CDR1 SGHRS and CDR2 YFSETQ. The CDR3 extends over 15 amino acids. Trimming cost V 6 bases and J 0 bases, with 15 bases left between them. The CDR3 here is CASKPQGSPNYGYTF. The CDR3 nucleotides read TGCGCCAGCAAACCCCAGGGGTCTCCTAACTATGGCTACACCTTC. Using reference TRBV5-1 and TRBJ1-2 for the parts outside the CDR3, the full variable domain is KAGVTQTPRYLIKTRGQQVTLSCSPISGHRSVSWYQQTPGQGLQFLFEYFSETQRNKGNFPGRFSGRQFSNSRSEMNVSTLELGDSALYLCASKPQGSPNYGYTFGSGTRLTVV.

This CDR3 is CASRRTGGGHIYEQYF. The CDR3 DNA follows: TGTGCCAGCAGACGAACGGGGGGCGGCCATATCTACGAGCAGTACTTC. The chain uses TRBV11-3 and TRBJ2-7; the D gene is possibly TRBD2 (7 bases). V was pared by 6 bases and J by 3 bases, with 21 bases between. The CDR3 length is 16 residues. The germline CDR1 and CDR2 sequences are SGHNT and YENEEA.

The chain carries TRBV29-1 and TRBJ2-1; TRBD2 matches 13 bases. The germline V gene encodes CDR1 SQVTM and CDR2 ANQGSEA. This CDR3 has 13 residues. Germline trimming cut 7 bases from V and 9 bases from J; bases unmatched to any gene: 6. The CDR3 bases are TGCAGCGCGTCAGGACTAGCGGGAGCTGAGCAGTTCTTC. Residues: CSASGLAGAEQFF.

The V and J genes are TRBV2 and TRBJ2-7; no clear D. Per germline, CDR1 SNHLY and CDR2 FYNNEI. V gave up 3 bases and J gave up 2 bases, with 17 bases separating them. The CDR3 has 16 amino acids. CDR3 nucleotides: TGTGCCAGCAGTGAGCAACGAAACTCTTACGCCTACGAGCAGTACTTC. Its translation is CASSEQRNSYAYEQYF.